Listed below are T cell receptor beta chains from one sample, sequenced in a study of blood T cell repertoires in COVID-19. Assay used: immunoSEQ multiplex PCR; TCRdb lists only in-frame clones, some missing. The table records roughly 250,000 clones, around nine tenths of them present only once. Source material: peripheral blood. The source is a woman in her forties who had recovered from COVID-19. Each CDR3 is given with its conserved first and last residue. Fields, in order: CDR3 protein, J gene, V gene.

CASSPPRGGLTDTQYF	TRBJ2-3	TRBV11-3
CASSLPTGGGNGELFF	TRBJ2-2	TRBV28
CASSEERGFITDTQYF	TRBJ2-3	TRBV10-1
CATSDARDRGPDTQYF	TRBJ2-3	TRBV24-1
CATRLAGEPDTQYF	TRBJ2-3	TRBV6-5
CASSLVSWAGLRDTEAFF	TRBJ1-1	TRBV5-1
CASSQDPKVRLAAYNEQFF	TRBJ2-1	TRBV3-1/TRBV3-2
CASSSLKGGSYEQYF	TRBJ2-7	TRBV27
CASSTHLSGYEQFF	TRBJ2-1	TRBV5-1
CASSQVPSSYNSPLHF	TRBJ1-6	TRBV3-1/TRBV3-2
CSVGQGGIAGELFF	TRBJ2-2	TRBV29-1
CASSQGTAPNEQYF	TRBJ2-7	TRBV4-2
CASSLPGTGAYEQYF	TRBJ2-7	TRBV5-1
CASSLGTGAYEQYF	TRBJ2-7	TRBV5-5
CATSRDPESSYEQYF	TRBJ2-7	TRBV15
CASSLVVDNSPLHF	TRBJ1-6	TRBV11-3
CSASSGEIPYEQYF	TRBJ2-7	TRBV20-1
CASSGVWLAGTDTQYF	TRBJ2-3	TRBV19
CAWGTGDNSPLHF	TRBJ1-6	TRBV30
CASSRTSGSTYEQYF	TRBJ2-7	TRBV6-6
CSASSGQGIGTYEQYF	TRBJ2-7	TRBV20-1
CASSISPGGYGYTF	TRBJ1-2	TRBV19
CASSYSLGTQYF	TRBJ2-3	TRBV6-6
CASKRRDSYNEQFF	TRBJ2-1	TRBV6-5
CASSHSRGTSATNEQFF	TRBJ2-1	TRBV14
CASRGQGGNNYGYTF	TRBJ1-2	TRBV6-5
CASGLVLGHPSGNTIYF	TRBJ1-3	TRBV12-5
CASSTWTVGLAFF	TRBJ1-1	TRBV12-3/TRBV12-4
CASSLGGWTSGGDTQYF	TRBJ2-3	TRBV4-2
CASSLPGGRGEQYF	TRBJ2-7	TRBV7-6
CASSQDLTQTGELFF	TRBJ2-2	TRBV3-1/TRBV3-2
CASSIGGTANYGYTF	TRBJ1-2	TRBV19
CASSMPGEINNSPLHF	TRBJ1-6	TRBV19
CASSEPGSSGGNTIYF	TRBJ1-3	TRBV6-1
CASSPSGLASQETQYF	TRBJ2-5	TRBV7-9
CATGLLFRGGYGYTF	TRBJ1-2	TRBV6-5
CASSAGTGRNIQYF	TRBJ2-4	TRBV25-1
CATSRVPGQLQYF	TRBJ2-7	TRBV15
CASSLQGATNEKLFF	TRBJ1-4	TRBV19
CASSFETGNNSPLHF	TRBJ1-6	TRBV9
CASSQQGTNQPQHF	TRBJ1-5	TRBV6-2/TRBV6-3
CASSPGVHTEAFF	TRBJ1-1	TRBV7-2
CASSSISVAGLHGYTF	TRBJ1-2	TRBV27
CASSPGTGWGGYTF	TRBJ1-2	TRBV2
CASSFRRGGGSYEQYF	TRBJ2-7	TRBV27
CASSPQGYYGYTF	TRBJ1-2	TRBV7-2
CASSATGAYSNQPQHF	TRBJ1-5	TRBV6-2/TRBV6-3
CASSVEGTGPEKLFF	TRBJ1-4	TRBV9
CASSQDQTTGNTFGTQYF	TRBJ2-5	TRBV4-3
CASSYIGNTIYF	TRBJ1-3	TRBV12-3/TRBV12-4
CASSQAGSGTDTQYF	TRBJ2-3	TRBV3-1/TRBV3-2